Included here is one T cell receptor (beta chain) sequence, with context. The sample comes from a study of blood T cell repertoires in COVID-19. This CDR3 region has 13 residues. CDR1 and CDR2 (germline): SGHTA, FQGNSA. V lost 2 bases, J lost 5 bases, and 7 bases lay in between. The method was immunoSEQ multiplex PCR; TCRdb's version includes in-frame clones alone and lacks a portion of them. The repertoire includes 200,000 to 300,000 clones, about 80% of them detected once, and 3% to 4.5% sits in the top ten. The rearrangement uses TRBV7-2 and TRBJ1-5; D gene ambiguous. Sample: PBMCs or T cells enriched from blood (not recorded which). This TCR was recovered from a middle-aged woman who had been exposed to COVID-19. The CDR3 is CASSLNRDQPQHF. CDR3 coding DNA: TGTGCCAGCAGCTTAAATCGGGATCAGCCCCAGCATTTT.